This TCR beta chain was identified in a study of T cell responses to AZD1222 COVID-19 vaccine. This table comes from immunoSEQ multiplex PCR, and its TCRdb copy is limited to in-frame clones, with some not included. The table shows around 120,000 clones, with 85% to 95% occurring only once. Overall study findings and caveats: Most donors were white British, females outnumbered males, and clonal diversity was possibly underestimated. Only after the peak T cell response were repertoires sampled.

In regard to this clone: Its antigen is currently unknown.

The CDR3 extends over 16 amino acids. CDR1 is SEHNR, CDR2 FQNEAQ, per germline (reference sequence). The ends lost 4 bases at V and 2 bases at J; junction bases unmatched: 5. This chain links TRBV7-9 with TRBJ2-6; TRBD1 matches 7 bases. This specimen consisted of peripheral blood, obtained 28 days after the second AZD1222 dose. This receptor was taken from an adult who received the AZD1222 COVID-19 vaccine. DNA for the CDR3: TGTGCCAGCAGCTCGACAGGGAGAACTGGGGCCAACGTCCTGACTTTC. Translated: CASSSTGRTGANVLTF.